The T cell receptor (beta chain) under discussion was sequenced for a study of blood T cell repertoires in COVID-19. Authors' processing steps: Nucleated cell number was recorded as an estimate derived from reference gene primer amplification. Assay: immunoSEQ multiplex PCR; the TCRdb copy retains only in-frame clones and omits some. That table gives V, J and clone size, and the DNA gave D and trimming. The table lists 150,000 or so clones, about 79% of them singletons. The germline CDR1 and CDR2 sequences are KGHSH and LQKENI. The CDR3 covers 16 residues. Trimming at V came to 3 bases and at J to 2 bases, leaving 4 bases not matched to a gene.

Sequencing was performed on peripheral blood. The chain has TRBV18 and TRBJ2-6; 7 bases fit TRBD1. The TCR comes from a woman in her fifties or sixties in a cohort sampled during active or convalescent COVID-19. The chain's CDR3 is CASSPAGGAGANVLTF. CDR3 sequence (DNA): TGTGCCAGCTCACCGGCAGGGGGTGCTGGGGCCAACGTCCTGACTTTC.